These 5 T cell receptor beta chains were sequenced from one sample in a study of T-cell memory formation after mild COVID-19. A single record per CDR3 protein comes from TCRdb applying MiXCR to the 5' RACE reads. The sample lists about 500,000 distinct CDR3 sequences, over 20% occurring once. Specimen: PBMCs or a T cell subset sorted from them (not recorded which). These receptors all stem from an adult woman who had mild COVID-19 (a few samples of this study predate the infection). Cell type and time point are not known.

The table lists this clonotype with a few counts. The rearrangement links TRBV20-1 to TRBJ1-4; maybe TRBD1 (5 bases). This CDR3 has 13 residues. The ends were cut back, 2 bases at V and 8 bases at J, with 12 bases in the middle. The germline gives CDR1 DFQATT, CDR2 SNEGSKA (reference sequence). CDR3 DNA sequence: TGCAGTGCTAGACCCCCGGGACGAGAAAAACTGTTTTTT. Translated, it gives CSARPPGREKLFF.

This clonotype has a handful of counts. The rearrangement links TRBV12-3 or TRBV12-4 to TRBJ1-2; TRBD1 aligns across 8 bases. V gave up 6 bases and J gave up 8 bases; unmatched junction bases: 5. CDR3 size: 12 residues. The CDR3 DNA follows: TGTGCCAGCAGCTCGGACAGGGCCGGCTACACCTTC. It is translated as CASSSDRAGYTF.

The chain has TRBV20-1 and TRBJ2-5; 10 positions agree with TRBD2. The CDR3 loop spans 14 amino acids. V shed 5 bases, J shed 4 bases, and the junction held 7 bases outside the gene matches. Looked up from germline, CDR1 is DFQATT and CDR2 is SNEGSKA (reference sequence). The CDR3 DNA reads TGCAGTGCTCCCTCCCTAGCGGGAGTAGAGACCCAGTACTTC. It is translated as CSAPSLAGVETQYF.

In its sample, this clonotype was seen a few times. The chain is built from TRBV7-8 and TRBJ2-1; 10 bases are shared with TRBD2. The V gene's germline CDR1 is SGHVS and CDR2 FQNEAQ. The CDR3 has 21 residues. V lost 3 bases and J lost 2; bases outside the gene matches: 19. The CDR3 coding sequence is TGTGCCAGCAGCTTTTTGGTGTTCATTGGACTAGCGGAAAAAACCTACAATGAGCAGTTCTTC. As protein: CASSFLVFIGLAEKTYNEQFF.

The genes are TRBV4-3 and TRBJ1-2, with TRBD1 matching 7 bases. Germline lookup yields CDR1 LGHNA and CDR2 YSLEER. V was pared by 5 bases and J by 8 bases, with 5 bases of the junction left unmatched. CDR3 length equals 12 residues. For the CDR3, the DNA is TGCGCCAGCAGCACTACAGGGGCCGGCTACACCTTC. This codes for CASSTTGAGYTF.